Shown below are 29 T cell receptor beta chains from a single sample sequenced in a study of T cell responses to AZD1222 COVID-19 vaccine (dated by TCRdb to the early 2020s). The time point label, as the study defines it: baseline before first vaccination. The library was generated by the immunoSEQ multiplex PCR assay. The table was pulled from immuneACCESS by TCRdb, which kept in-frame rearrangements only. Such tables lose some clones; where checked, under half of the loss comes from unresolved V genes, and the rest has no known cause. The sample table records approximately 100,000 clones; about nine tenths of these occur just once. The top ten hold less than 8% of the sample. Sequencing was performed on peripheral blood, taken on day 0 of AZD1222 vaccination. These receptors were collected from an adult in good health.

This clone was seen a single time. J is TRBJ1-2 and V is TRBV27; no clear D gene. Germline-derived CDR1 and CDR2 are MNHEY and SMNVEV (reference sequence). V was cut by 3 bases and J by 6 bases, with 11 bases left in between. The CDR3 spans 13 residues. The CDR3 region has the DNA TGTGCCAGCAGTTTCGGACCGAGGGATGGCTACACCTTC. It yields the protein CASSFGPRDGYTF.

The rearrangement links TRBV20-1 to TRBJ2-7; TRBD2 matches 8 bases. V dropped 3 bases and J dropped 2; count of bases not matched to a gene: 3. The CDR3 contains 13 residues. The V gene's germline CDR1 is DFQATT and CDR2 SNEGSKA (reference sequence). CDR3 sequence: CSASRGGAYEQYF. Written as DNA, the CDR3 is TGCAGTGCTAGTCGGGGGGGAGCCTACGAGCAGTACTTC.

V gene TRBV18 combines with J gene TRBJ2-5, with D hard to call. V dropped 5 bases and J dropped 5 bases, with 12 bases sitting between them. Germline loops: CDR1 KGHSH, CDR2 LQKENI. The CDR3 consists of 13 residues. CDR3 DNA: TGTGCCAGCTCATTGGGCCTGGGGGAGACCCAGTACTTC. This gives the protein CASSLGLGETQYF.

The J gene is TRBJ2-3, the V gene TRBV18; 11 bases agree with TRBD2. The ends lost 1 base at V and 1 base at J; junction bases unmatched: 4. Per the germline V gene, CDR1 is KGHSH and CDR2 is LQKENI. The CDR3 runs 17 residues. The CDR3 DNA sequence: TGTGCCAGCTCACCACTCGAACTAGCGGGGGGCACAGATACGCAGTATTTT. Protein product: CASSPLELAGGTDTQYF. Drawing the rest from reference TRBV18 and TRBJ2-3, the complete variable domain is NAGVMQNPRHLVRRRGQEARLRCSPMKGHSHVYWYRQLPEEGLKFMVYLQKENIIDESGMPKERFSAEFPKEGPSILRIQQVVRGDSAAYFCASSPLELAGGTDTQYFGPGTRLTVL.

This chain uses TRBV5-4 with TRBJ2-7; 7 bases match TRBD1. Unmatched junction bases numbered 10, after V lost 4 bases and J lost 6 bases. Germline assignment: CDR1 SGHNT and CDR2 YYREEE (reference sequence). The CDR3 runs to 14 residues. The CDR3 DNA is TGTGCCAGCAGCGAGGACAGGCATCTTCCCGAGCAGTACTTC. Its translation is CASSEDRHLPEQYF.

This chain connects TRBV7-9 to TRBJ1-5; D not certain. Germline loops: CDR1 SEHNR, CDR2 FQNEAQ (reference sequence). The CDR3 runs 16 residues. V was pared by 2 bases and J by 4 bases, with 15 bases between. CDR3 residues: CASSLFVAGKNQPQHF. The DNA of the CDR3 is TGTGCCAGCAGCTTATTCGTCGCGGGGAAAAATCAGCCCCAGCATTTT. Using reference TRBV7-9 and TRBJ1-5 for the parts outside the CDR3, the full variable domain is DTGVSQNPRHKITKRGQNVTFRCDPISEHNRLYWYRQTLGQGPEFLTYFQNEAQLEKSRLLSDRFSAERPKGSFSTLEIQRTEQGDSAMYLCASSLFVAGKNQPQHFGDGTRLSIL.

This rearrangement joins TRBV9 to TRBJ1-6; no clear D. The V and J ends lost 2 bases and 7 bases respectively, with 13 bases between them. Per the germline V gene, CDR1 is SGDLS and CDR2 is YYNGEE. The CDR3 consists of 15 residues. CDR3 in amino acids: CASSVGGPSNSPLHF. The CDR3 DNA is TGTGCCAGCAGCGTCGGAGGCCCCTCAAATTCACCCCTCCACTTT.

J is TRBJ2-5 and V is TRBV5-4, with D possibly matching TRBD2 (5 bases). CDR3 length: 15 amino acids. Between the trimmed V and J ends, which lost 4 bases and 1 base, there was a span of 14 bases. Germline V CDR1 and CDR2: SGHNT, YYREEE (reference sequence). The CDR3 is CASSPEAGLQETQYF. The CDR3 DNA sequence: TGTGCCAGCAGCCCGGAGGCCGGGCTCCAAGAGACCCAGTACTTC.

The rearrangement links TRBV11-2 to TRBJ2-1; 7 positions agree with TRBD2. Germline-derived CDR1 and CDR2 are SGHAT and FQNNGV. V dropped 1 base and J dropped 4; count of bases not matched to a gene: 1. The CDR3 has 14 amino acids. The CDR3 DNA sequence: TGTGCCAGCAGCTTAGCCGGGGGGTACAATGAGCAGTTCTTC. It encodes CASSLAGGYNEQFF.

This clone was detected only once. CDR3: CSVTDRVGYTF. CDR3 nucleotides: TGCAGTGTCACGGACAGGGTCGGCTACACCTTC. V usage is TRBV20-1 and J usage is TRBJ1-2, with TRBD1 matching 8 bases. With V trimmed by 7 bases and J by 8 bases, 6 bases remained unmatched. CDR3 length: 11 residues. The germline CDR1 and CDR2 sequences are DFQATT and SNEGSKA (reference sequence).

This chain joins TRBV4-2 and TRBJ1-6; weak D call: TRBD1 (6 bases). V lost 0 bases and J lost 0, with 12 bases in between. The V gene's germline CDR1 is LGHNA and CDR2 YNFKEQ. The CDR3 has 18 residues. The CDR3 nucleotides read TGTGCCAGCAGCCAAGATTTGATGGACAGCTCCTATAATTCACCCCTCCACTTT. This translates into CASSQDLMDSSYNSPLHF.

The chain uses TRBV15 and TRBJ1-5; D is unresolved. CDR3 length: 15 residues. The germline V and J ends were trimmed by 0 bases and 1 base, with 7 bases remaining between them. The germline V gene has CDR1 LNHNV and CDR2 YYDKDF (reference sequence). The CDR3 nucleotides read TGTGCCACCAGCAGAGACTTCCCAAGCAATCAGCCCCAGCATTTT. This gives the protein CATSRDFPSNQPQHF.

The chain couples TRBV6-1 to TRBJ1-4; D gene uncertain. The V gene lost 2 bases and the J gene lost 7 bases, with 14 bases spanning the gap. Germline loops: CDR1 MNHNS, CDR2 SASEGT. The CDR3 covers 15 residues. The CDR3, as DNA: TGTGCCAGCAGTGAATATGTTTGGTTGGTTGAAAAACTGTTTTTT. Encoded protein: CASSEYVWLVEKLFF.

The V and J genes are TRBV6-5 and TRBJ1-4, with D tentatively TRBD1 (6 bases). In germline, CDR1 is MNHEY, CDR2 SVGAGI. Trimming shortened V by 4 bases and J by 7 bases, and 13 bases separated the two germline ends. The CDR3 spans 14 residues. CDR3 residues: CASSSGEGVEKLFF. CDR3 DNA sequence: TGTGCCAGCAGTTCTGGGGAGGGGGTTGAAAAACTGTTTTTT.

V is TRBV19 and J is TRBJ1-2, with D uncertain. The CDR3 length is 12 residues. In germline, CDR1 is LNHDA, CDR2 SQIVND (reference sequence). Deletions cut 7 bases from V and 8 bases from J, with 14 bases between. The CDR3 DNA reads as TGTGCCAGTACCCCATCCCAAGGGGGCTACACCTTC. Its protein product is CASTPSQGGYTF.

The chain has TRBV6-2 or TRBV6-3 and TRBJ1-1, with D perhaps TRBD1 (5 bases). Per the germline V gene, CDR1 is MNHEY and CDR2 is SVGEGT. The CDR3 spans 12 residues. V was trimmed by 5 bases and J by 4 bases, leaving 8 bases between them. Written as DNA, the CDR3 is TGTGCCAGCAGTCCAGGGACCACTGAAGCTTTCTTT. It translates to CASSPGTTEAFF.

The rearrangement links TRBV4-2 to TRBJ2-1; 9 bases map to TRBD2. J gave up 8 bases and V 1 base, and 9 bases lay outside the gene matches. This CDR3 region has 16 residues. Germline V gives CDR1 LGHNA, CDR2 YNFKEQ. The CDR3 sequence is CASSQGGLAGTYEQFF. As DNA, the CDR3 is TGTGCCAGCAGCCAAGGGGGGCTAGCGGGGACCTATGAGCAGTTCTTC.

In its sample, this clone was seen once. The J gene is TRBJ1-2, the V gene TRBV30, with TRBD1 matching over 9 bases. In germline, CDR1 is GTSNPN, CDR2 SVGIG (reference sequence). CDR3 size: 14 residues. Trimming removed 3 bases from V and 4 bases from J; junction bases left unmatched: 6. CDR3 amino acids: CAWRKGQGIYGYTF. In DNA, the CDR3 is TGTGCCTGGAGAAAGGGACAGGGAATCTATGGCTACACCTTC.

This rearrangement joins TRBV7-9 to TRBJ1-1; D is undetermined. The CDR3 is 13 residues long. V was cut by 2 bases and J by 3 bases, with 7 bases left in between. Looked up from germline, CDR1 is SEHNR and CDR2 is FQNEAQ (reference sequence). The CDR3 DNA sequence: TGTGCCAGCAGCTTACTCCAGGACACTGAAGCTTTCTTT. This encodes CASSLLQDTEAFF.

DNA of the CDR3: TGTGCCAGCAGTCCATACCGGGACAGGGGATACTATGGCTACACCTTC. This encodes CASSPYRDRGYYGYTF. The chain combines TRBV7-2 with TRBJ1-2; 10 nucleotides align to TRBD1. Germline V CDR1 and CDR2: SGHTA, FQGNSA. The CDR3 totals 16 residues. V lost 6 bases and J lost 3; bases outside the gene matches: 10. Together with reference TRBV7-2 and TRBJ1-2, the CDR3 gives the full variable domain: GAGVSQSPSNKVTEKGKDVELRCDPISGHTALYWYRQSLGQGLEFLIYFQGNSAPDKSGLPSDRFSAERTGGSVSTLTIQRTQQEDSAVYLCASSPYRDRGYYGYTFGSGTRLTVV.

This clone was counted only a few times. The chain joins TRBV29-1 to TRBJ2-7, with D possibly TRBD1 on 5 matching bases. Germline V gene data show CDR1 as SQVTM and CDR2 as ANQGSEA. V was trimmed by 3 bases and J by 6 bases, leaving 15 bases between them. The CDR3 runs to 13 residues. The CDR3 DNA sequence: TGCAGCGTTGACGGAGCAGGGCCGACCGAGCAGTACTTC. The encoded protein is CSVDGAGPTEQYF.

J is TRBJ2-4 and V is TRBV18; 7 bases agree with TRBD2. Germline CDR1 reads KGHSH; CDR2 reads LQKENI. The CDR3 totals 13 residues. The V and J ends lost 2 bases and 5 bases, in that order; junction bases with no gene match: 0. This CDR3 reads CASSPGRENIQYF. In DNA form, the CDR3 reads TGTGCCAGCTCACCAGGGAGGGAAAACATTCAGTACTTC.

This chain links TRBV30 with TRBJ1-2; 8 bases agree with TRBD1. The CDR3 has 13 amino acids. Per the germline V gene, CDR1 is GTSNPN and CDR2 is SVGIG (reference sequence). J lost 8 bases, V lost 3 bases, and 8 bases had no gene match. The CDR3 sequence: CAWRAAGGSGYTF. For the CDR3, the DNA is TGTGCCTGGAGGGCCGCAGGGGGCTCGGGCTACACCTTC.

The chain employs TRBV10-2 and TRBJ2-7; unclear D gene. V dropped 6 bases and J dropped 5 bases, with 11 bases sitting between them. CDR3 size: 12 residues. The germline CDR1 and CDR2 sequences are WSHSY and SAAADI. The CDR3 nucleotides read TGCGCCAGCAGACAAGGTGGCAACGAGCAGTACTTC. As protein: CASRQGGNEQYF.

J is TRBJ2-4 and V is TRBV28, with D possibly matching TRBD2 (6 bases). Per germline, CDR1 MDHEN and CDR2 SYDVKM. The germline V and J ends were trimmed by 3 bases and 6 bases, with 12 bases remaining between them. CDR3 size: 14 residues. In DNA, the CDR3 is TGTGCCAGCAGTTTCGCGGGACGGAGAAACATTCAGTACTTC. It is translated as CASSFAGRRNIQYF.

CDR3 residues: CASSQTGWSNQPQHF. Here the CDR3 DNA reads TGTGCCAGCAGCCAAACAGGGTGGAGCAATCAGCCCCAGCATTTT. V gene TRBV3-1 (or the pseudogene TRBV3-2) combines with J gene TRBJ1-5; maybe TRBD1 (6 bases). The V end was cut by 2 bases, the J end by 1 base, with 9 bases between. CDR1 is LGHDT and CDR2 is YNNKEL in the germline V gene (reference sequence). The CDR3 covers 15 residues.

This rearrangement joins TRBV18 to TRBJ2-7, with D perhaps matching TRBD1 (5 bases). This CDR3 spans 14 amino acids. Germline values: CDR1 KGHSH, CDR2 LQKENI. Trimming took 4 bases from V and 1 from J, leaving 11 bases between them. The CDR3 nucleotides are TGTGCCAGCTCACAAACCGGACATTCCTACGAGCAGTACTTC. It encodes CASSQTGHSYEQYF.

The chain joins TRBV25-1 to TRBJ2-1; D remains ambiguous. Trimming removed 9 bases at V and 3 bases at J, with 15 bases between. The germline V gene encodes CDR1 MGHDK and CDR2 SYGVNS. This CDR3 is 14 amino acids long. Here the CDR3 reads CASTSNGFYNEQFF. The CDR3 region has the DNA TGTGCCAGTACCAGTAACGGGTTCTACAATGAGCAGTTCTTC.

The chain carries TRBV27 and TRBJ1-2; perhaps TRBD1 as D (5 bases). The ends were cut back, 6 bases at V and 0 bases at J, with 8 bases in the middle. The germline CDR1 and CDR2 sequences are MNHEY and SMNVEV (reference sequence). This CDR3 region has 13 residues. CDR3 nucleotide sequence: TGTGCCAGCAGGGCGGGGGCTAACTATGGCTACACCTTC. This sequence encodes CASRAGANYGYTF.